The 15 T cell receptor beta chains below were found in one sample sequenced in a study of T cell repertoires in cytomegalovirus infection. TCRdb processed the reads anew with MiXCR; each CDR3 protein has one entry. The sample holds roughly 280,000 distinct CDR3 sequences, roughly 15% seen once. Material: PBMCs. Receptors were obtained from a human donor in good health (CMV status not recorded). Some clones in this sample may be carry-over from other donors' samples.

This chain joins TRBV4-2 and TRBJ2-6; D not resolved. In germline, CDR1 is LGHNA, CDR2 YNFKEQ. V was clipped by 0 bases and J by 2 bases, with 14 bases between them. The CDR3 has 18 amino acids. CDR3 sequence reads: CASSQDFRIGTGANVLTF. The CDR3, as DNA: TGTGCCAGCAGCCAAGATTTTAGAATTGGGACTGGGGCCAACGTCCTGACTTTC.

This clonotype was found many times. The CDR3 DNA reads TGTGCCAGCAGTCAAGGTGAAAAACTGTTTTTT. It encodes CASSQGEKLFF. The rearrangement links TRBV12-3 or TRBV12-4 to TRBJ1-4; D gene unclear. Trimming cost V 5 bases and J 7 bases, with 5 bases left between them. The CDR3 runs 11 residues.

Worth noting for this clonotype: An end of the junction differs from the germline gene, which may be a read error. This chain uses TRBV4-1 with TRBJ1-2, with 8 bases fitting TRBD1. This CDR3 contains 16 residues. In germline, CDR1 is MGHRA, CDR2 YSYEKL. CDR3: CASSQAFQGAVYGYTF. CDR3 nucleotide sequence: TGTGCCAGCAGCCAGGCTTTTCAGGGGGCGGTCTATGGCTACACCTTC.

To note about this clonotype: A clone one base away is much larger, so this may be a read error. The chain links TRBV7-8 to TRBJ2-5; D unresolved. CDR1 SGHVS and CDR2 FQNEAQ come from the germline V gene. CDR3 length: 12 residues. The CDR3: CTSSLSEETQYF. DNA for the CDR3: TGTACCAGCAGCTTATCAGAAGAGACCCAGTACTTC.

The V call is TRBV29-1, the J call TRBJ2-5, with 8 bases that match TRBD2. Looked up from germline, CDR1 is SQVTM and CDR2 is ANQGSEA. Trimming removed 8 bases from V and 1 base from J; junction bases left unmatched: 12. The CDR3 covers 15 residues. The CDR3, as DNA: TGCAGCTACACTAGCGGAGGTGATCTCCAAGAGACCCAGTACTTC. This gives the protein CSYTSGGDLQETQYF.

This clonotype was detected ten times or more. The chain carries TRBV12-5 and TRBJ2-3, with 9 bases matching TRBD1. This CDR3 spans 19 amino acids. Per germline, CDR1 LGHNT and CDR2 FRNRAP. V lost 1 base and J lost 5; bases outside the gene matches: 16. The CDR3 DNA follows: TGTGCTAGTGGTTTGGGACCCTACAGGGGGCCAAAGGGACAAGATACGCAGTATTTT. The encoded protein is CASGLGPYRGPKGQDTQYF.

The chain uses TRBV28 and TRBJ2-1; TRBD2 matches 8 bases. Germline CDR1 and CDR2: MDHEN and SYDVKM. The junction had 9 bases not matched to a gene; V was cut back by 4 bases and J by 4 bases. The CDR3 has 16 residues. CDR3 sequence reads: CASSSGGGSRYNEQFF. CDR3 in DNA: TGTGCCAGCAGTTCGGGGGGGGGGAGTCGATACAATGAGCAGTTCTTC.

The chain uses TRBV29-1 and TRBJ1-1, with TRBD1 matching over 7 bases. V lost 8 bases and J lost 1; bases outside the gene matches: 7. Germline-derived CDR1 and CDR2 are SQVTM and ANQGSEA. The CDR3 loop spans 13 amino acids. This CDR3 reads CSTGTVQNTEAFF. The DNA for the CDR3 is TGCAGCACTGGGACAGTTCAGAACACTGAAGCTTTCTTT.

This clonotype came up a few times. The rearrangement uses TRBV15 and TRBJ2-1; TRBD1 agrees at 9 bases. J was trimmed by 8 bases and V by 1 base; bases with no gene match: 9. The CDR3 sequence is 16 residues long. Germline assignment: CDR1 LNHNV and CDR2 YYDKDF (reference sequence). Here the CDR3 DNA reads TGTGCCACCAGCAGAGGACAGGGGGTCCTTCGGGATGAGCAGTTCTTC. Its protein is CATSRGQGVLRDEQFF.

To note about this clonotype: Germline is not matched at one junction end, which may reflect a read error. The J gene is TRBJ2-1, the V gene TRBV28; D is uncertain. The CDR3 extends over 12 amino acids. The germline V gene encodes CDR1 MDHEN and CDR2 SYDVKM. CDR3 in amino acids: CASNLGFNEQFF. CDR3 nucleotide sequence: TGTGCCAGCAATTTAGGATTCAATGAGCAGTTCTTC.

The J gene is TRBJ1-1, the V gene TRBV6-6; 7 bases line up with TRBD1. This CDR3 spans 11 amino acids. CDR1 and CDR2 (germline): MNHNY, SVGAGI (reference sequence). Trimming at V came to 10 bases and at J to 4 bases, leaving 3 bases not matched to a gene. In DNA form, the CDR3 reads TGTGCCACGGGACAGATCACTGAAGCTTTCTTT. Translated: CATGQITEAFF.

The chain uses TRBV2 and TRBJ2-7, with 9 positions matching TRBD1. CDR1 and CDR2 (germline): SNHLY, FYNNEI. V shed 7 bases, J shed 4 bases, and the junction held 11 bases outside the gene matches. The CDR3 runs to 15 residues. The DNA for the CDR3 is TGTGCCAGCAACCATCCGGGACAGGGACAGTACGAGCAGTACTTC. Protein: CASNHPGQGQYEQYF.

This clonotype has more than one count but fewer than ten. V and J are TRBV29-1 and TRBJ1-1; D is unclear. The V and J ends lost 4 bases and 0 bases respectively, with 9 bases between them. CDR1 SQVTM and CDR2 ANQGSEA come from the germline V gene. The CDR3 is 13 residues long. In nucleotides, the CDR3 is TGCAGCGTTGTTCGGGCAATGAACACTGAAGCTTTCTTT. It specifies CSVVRAMNTEAFF.

This clonotype was seen at least ten times. V gene TRBV20-1 combines with J gene TRBJ1-2; D is possibly TRBD1 (5 bases). The CDR3 runs 13 residues. V gave up 6 bases and J gave up 2 bases, with 13 bases separating them. The V gene's germline CDR1 is DFQATT and CDR2 SNEGSKA (reference sequence). CDR3 residues: CSARRAGNYGYTF. CDR3 sequence (DNA): TGCAGTGCAAGGAGGGCAGGGAACTATGGCTACACCTTC.

The chain combines TRBV7-6 with TRBJ2-4; 7 bases map to TRBD2. The CDR3 extends over 14 amino acids. Per the germline V gene, CDR1 is SGHVS and CDR2 is FNYEAQ. Trimming cost V 1 base and J 7 bases; bases outside gene matches: 4. The CDR3: CASSLGEGRNIQYF. Here the CDR3 DNA reads TGTGCCAGCAGCTTAGGGGAGGGAAGGAACATTCAGTACTTC.